Presented here are 6 T cell receptor beta chains from one specimen sequenced in a study of T-cell memory formation after mild COVID-19. TCRdb processed the 5' RACE reads anew with MiXCR; each CDR3 protein has one entry. The profile covers roughly 150,000 distinct CDR3 sequences, with roughly 13% appearing a single time and 2.5% to 3.5% taken by the ten largest. Sequenced material: PBMCs or a T cell subset sorted from them (not recorded which). Source of these receptors: a man between 18 and 35 years old who had mild COVID-19 (a few samples of this study predate the infection). Cell type and time point are not known.

The chain couples TRBV6-1 to TRBJ2-1, with TRBD1 matching over 7 bases. Trimming removed 7 bases from V and 1 base from J; junction bases left unmatched: 4. The CDR3 runs 14 residues. Germline CDR1 is MNHNS and CDR2 is SASEGT. CDR3 residues: CASTLQGSYNEQFF. Written as DNA, the CDR3 is TGTGCCAGCACCCTACAGGGGTCCTACAATGAGCAGTTCTTC.

The J gene is TRBJ2-2, the V gene TRBV6-2 or TRBV6-3; TRBD2 matches at 8 bases. The germline V gene has CDR1 MNHEY and CDR2 SVGEGT. V shed 7 bases, J shed 4 bases, and the junction held 8 bases outside the gene matches. The CDR3 loop spans 15 amino acids. Written as DNA, the CDR3 is TGTGCCAGCACCCCTTGGAGCGGGGGCACCGGGGAGCTGTTTTTT. It encodes CASTPWSGGTGELFF.

This clonotype appeared a few times. The chain couples TRBV20-1 to TRBJ1-1; D is unclear. The CDR3 contains 11 residues. The V gene lost 1 base and the J gene lost 5 bases, with 5 bases spanning the gap. Per the germline V gene, CDR1 is DFQATT and CDR2 is SNEGSKA (reference sequence). CDR3 loop: CSARVVTEAFF. The CDR3 nucleotides read TGCAGTGCTAGAGTGGTTACTGAAGCTTTCTTT.

This clonotype was detected a few times. The chain links TRBV5-1 to TRBJ2-3; the match to TRBD2 covers 8 bases. The CDR3 loop spans 16 amino acids. CDR1 and CDR2 (germline): SGHRS, YFSETQ. V gave up 1 base and J gave up 3 bases; unmatched junction bases: 7. The CDR3 loop is CASSLSGLAGTDTQYF. The DNA of the CDR3 is TGCGCCAGCAGCTTGAGTGGATTAGCGGGGACAGATACGCAGTATTTT. Together with reference TRBV5-1 and TRBJ2-3, the CDR3 gives the full variable domain: KAGVTQTPRYLIKTRGQQVTLSCSPISGHRSVSWYQQTPGQGLQFLFEYFSETQRNKGNFPGRFSGRQFSNSRSEMNVSTLELGDSALYLCASSLSGLAGTDTQYFGPGTRLTVL.

There are many counts of this clonotype. The genes are TRBV19 and TRBJ2-5; the D gene is possibly TRBD2 (5 bases). Looked up from germline, CDR1 is LNHDA and CDR2 is SQIVND (reference sequence). CDR3 length equals 13 residues. V shed 4 bases and J shed 5 bases, with 11 bases lying between them. This CDR3 reads CASSTTQRETQYF. The CDR3 coding sequence is TGTGCCAGTAGTACAACCCAGCGGGAGACCCAGTACTTC. Drawing the rest from reference TRBV19 and TRBJ2-5, the complete variable domain is DGGITQSPKYLFRKEGQNVTLSCEQNLNHDAMYWYRQDPGQGLRLIYYSQIVNDFQKGDIAEGYSVSREKKESFPLTVTSAQKNPTAFYLCASSTTQRETQYFGPGTRLLVL.

This clonotype was detected only a few times. The chain has TRBV5-4 and TRBJ1-2; D is ambiguous. Trimming pared 0 bases from V and 8 bases from J, leaving 14 bases between. Germline V gives CDR1 SGHNT, CDR2 YYREEE (reference sequence). There are 14 residues in the CDR3. DNA for the CDR3: TGTGCCAGCAGCTTGGCGGGAGTATTAGGGGGCTACACCTTC. Its translation: CASSLAGVLGGYTF. Full variable domain (remainder filled in from reference TRBV5-4 and TRBJ1-2): ETGVTQSPTHLIKTRGQQVTLRCSSQSGHNTVSWYQQALGQGPQFIFQYYREEENGRGNFPPRFSGLQFPNYSSELNVNALELDDSALYLCASSLAGVLGGYTFGSGTRLTVV.